The following is a T cell receptor (beta chain) sequence with its context. The antigen remains undetermined. These data originate in a study of shared clonotypes between healthy human individuals. Study at large: Each donor contributed plates that comprised three CD4 naive, three CD4 memory, two CD8 naive and one CD8 memory.

Each subset's genomic DNA was split evenly across several immunoSEQ plates. Original handling: ImmunoSEQ yielded junction-only sequences lacking quality scores, so filtering differed. Sequencing was performed with immunoSEQ multiplex PCR; in TCRdb, only in-frame clones are kept and a portion is missing. V, J and clone size are taken as reported in that table, and D and trimming were inferred from the DNA itself. The sample holds 2,500,000 or so clones, around 90% seen once. Regarding the study as a whole: Sequencing depth was expected to affect clonotype sharing among donors.

This CDR3 has 15 amino acids. Germline V lookup: CDR1 SGHAT, CDR2 FQDESV (reference sequence). V was pared by 1 base and J by 6 bases, with 9 bases of the junction left unmatched. Sequenced material: naive CD4+ T cells sorted from blood. This sample's subset: CD45RA+ positively selected. The receptor comes from a man aged 18 to 29 in good health. V usage is TRBV11-1 and J usage is TRBJ2-7; 7 nucleotides agree with TRBD2. The CDR3, as DNA: TGTGCCAGCAGCTTAGAGGCAGGGAGGGTTGCCGAGCAGTACTTC. This codes for CASSLEAGRVAEQYF.